A selection of T cell receptor beta chains follows, all from one sample in a study of shared clonotypes between healthy human individuals. Some clones are missing from TCRdb's copy, which holds only in-frame ones; the method was immunoSEQ multiplex PCR. Here the sample spans 2 million to 2.5 million clones, 85% to 95% being singletons. Sequences were obtained from naive CD8+ T cells from PBMCs. The source of these receptors is a man between 18 and 35 years old in good health. Some clones in this sample may be carry-over from other donors' samples. The CDR3 runs from the conserved cysteine through the conserved F or W.

TRBV2 CASFGGSYEQYF
TRBV27 CASSLVGQGDTGELFF
TRBV25-1 CASSEGNTEAFF
TRBV9 CASSDSSTSVSYEQYF
TRBV30 CAWSRDTPGYGYTF
TRBV19 CATLAEHSYEQYF
TRBV28 CASSLFGKGQPQHF
TRBV7-9 CASSSPDYEQYF
TRBV7-9 CASSLARDQPQHF
TRBV4-2 CASSQDRGVQFTEAFF
TRBV7-9 CASSARLAGEEDTQYF
TRBV11-2 CASSLGGRGFLYSNQPQHF
TRBV7-9 CASSSRDREKVDGAEAFF
TRBV7-9 CASSHRDKSPYEQYF
TRBV9 CASSAGLTGNTIYF
TRBV7-6 CASGDTWEGAFF
TRBV7-3 CASSRLAGNNEQFF
TRBV4-2 CASSQKIGLAGGEGNTGELFF
TRBV6-4 CASSVRGASTEAFF
TRBV6-5 CASSLKNTEAFF
TRBV19 CASSIWTLEDNEQFF
TRBV5-1 CASSFYNNEQFF
TRBV5-1 CASSPGLGSNQPQHF
TRBV9 CASSPSLRDPYNEQFF
TRBV29-1 CSVVGGEYGYTF
TRBV5-1 CASSGDRGRGSSYNEQFF
TRBV2 CASRGDYEQYF
TRBV11-2 CASSLASSLSYEQYF
TRBV6-1 CASSEASGIPGYGYTF
TRBV5-1 CASSLEGAKNIQYF
TRBV19 CASPNGRNTEAFF
TRBV5-1 CASSPGRGNYEQYF